This entry features one T cell receptor beta chain sequence. Trimming left V 3 bases short and J 0 bases short, with 14 bases between. The CDR3 runs to 16 residues. Germline-derived CDR1 and CDR2 are MDHEN and SYDVKM. TCRdb used MiXCR to reprocess the RT-PCR reads, holding one entry per CDR3 protein. The profile shows approximately 140,000 distinct CDR3 sequences, 30% to 45% of them singletons. These data belong to a study of patients and donors after allogeneic stem cell transplantation. The sequence came from a human donor who was either an allogeneic HSCT recipient or a stem cell or donor lymphocyte infusion donor (not recorded which). It is not recorded whose cells these are; they may come from a transplant donor. The sample was blood, either unsorted or a sorted T cell fraction (not recorded which). The chain joins TRBV28 to TRBJ1-1; tentative D call: TRBD1 (5 bases). The CDR3 loop reads CASSFPRGRMNTEAFF. CDR3 sequence (DNA): TGTGCCAGCAGTTTCCCCCGGGGACGGATGAACACTGAAGCTTTCTTT.